This T cell receptor (beta chain) was profiled in a study of CD8 T cells in ankylosing spondylitis. Points from the study as a whole: Earlier reports found some motif variants in synovial fluid and blood in reactive arthritis. Enrichment of disease-linked clones was reportedly significant in matched ankylosing spondylitis synovial fluid. The study identified a TCR beta motif of roughly eight highly homologous variants that appeared characteristic of ankylosing spondylitis blood. Within peripheral blood, clones linked to disease were CD8+ and relatively rare.

A quantitative 5'-RACE method, one with molecular barcodes, was used to make TCR beta libraries. TCRdb itself ran the 5' RACE reads through MiXCR, one entry per CDR3 protein. The sample shows about 450,000 distinct CDR3 sequences, around 26% of them seen only once. Germline trimming cut 1 base from V and 2 bases from J; bases unmatched to any gene: 5. The CDR3 consists of 16 residues. Per the germline V gene, CDR1 is SGHRS and CDR2 is YFSETQ. Worth noting for this clonotype: What it recognizes is unknown.

The sequenced sample consisted of blood, either unsorted or a sorted T cell fraction (not recorded which). This receptor was obtained from a male donor with ankylosing spondylitis. The rearrangement joins TRBV5-1 to TRBJ2-5; the match to TRBD2 covers 10 bases. Here the CDR3 reads CASSLPGLARQETQYF. The CDR3 nucleotides read TGCGCCAGCAGCTTGCCGGGACTAGCGAGACAAGAGACCCAGTACTTC.